This T cell receptor (beta chain) is drawn from a study of early T cells in non-severe SARS-CoV-2 infection. About the research overall: Chains stayed unpaired after sequencing of bulk RNA from unsorted whole blood.

V lost 3 bases and J lost 5; bases outside the gene matches: 11. The CDR3 totals 16 residues. Germline values: CDR1 DFQATT, CDR2 SNEGSKA (reference sequence). MiXCR, applied by TCRdb to the 5' RACE reads, yields one record per CDR3 protein. The sample records 50,000 or so distinct CDR3 sequences, around 8% being singletons. The table lists this clonotype with many counts. Specimen: whole blood. The receptor was isolated from an adult who was a healthcare worker with PCR-confirmed SARS-CoV-2 infection or an uninfected control (not recorded which). The chain employs TRBV20-1 and TRBJ2-5, with 11 bases matching TRBD2. For the CDR3, the DNA is TGCAGTGCTAGCTTTAGCGGGAGGGCCTTTGGGGAGACCCAGTACTTC. The encoded protein is CSASFSGRAFGETQYF.